The 30 T cell receptor beta chains presented below share a single source sample, sequenced in a study of cytomegalovirus exposure and HLA in healthy donors. The PCR ran on 60 Vbeta and 13 Jbeta primers. TCRdb's table, derived via immunoSEQ multiplex PCR, lists solely in-frame clones and lacks some. The sample contains fewer than 200,000 clones, 80% of which appear only once. Sequenced: PBMCs. These TCRs come from a man aged 30 to 39 in good health and CMV-seronegative.

The chain joins TRBV19 to TRBJ2-3, with 8 bases lining up with TRBD1. The junction had 8 bases not matched to a gene; V was cut back by 1 base and J by 8 bases. The CDR3 extends over 15 amino acids. The germline gives CDR1 LNHDA, CDR2 SQIVND (reference sequence). In DNA, the CDR3 is TGTGCCAGTAGTATAGGGGGTGGAGGACAGGGTACGCAGTATTTT. It specifies CASSIGGGGQGTQYF. Full variable domain (rest looked up from reference TRBV19 and TRBJ2-3): DGGITQSPKYLFRKEGQNVTLSCEQNLNHDAMYWYRQDPGQGLRLIYYSQIVNDFQKGDIAEGYSVSREKKESFPLTVTSAQKNPTAFYLCASSIGGGGQGTQYFGPGTRLTVL.

Note on this clone: The junction shows a germline mismatch at one end, possibly a read error. CDR3 sequence: CAGSQERTGQPQHF. CDR3 bases: TGCGCCGGCAGCCAAGAAAGGACAGGACAGCCCCAGCATTTT. V is TRBV4-1 and J is TRBJ1-5; 7 nucleotides match TRBD1. The CDR3 totals 14 residues. CDR1 is MGHRA, CDR2 YSYEKL, per germline.

V is TRBV6-6 and J is TRBJ2-7, with 11 bases fitting TRBD1. The junction had 7 bases not matched to a gene; V was cut back by 6 bases and J by 6 bases. The CDR3 runs to 14 residues. Germline CDR1 and CDR2: MNHNY and SVGAGI (reference sequence). CDR3 in amino acids: CASSRDRGTGEQYF. As DNA, the CDR3 is TGTGCCAGCAGCCGGGACAGGGGGACGGGCGAGCAGTACTTC.

The V call is TRBV2, the J call TRBJ2-2; 7 bases agree with TRBD2. CDR1 and CDR2 (germline): SNHLY, FYNNEI. Trimming removed 6 bases from V and 5 bases from J; junction bases left unmatched: 9. The length of the CDR3 is 15 residues. CDR3 bases: TGTGCCAGCAGGGGCGGACTAGGGATGACCGGGGAGCTGTTTTTT. Translation: CASRGGLGMTGELFF.

The V and J genes are TRBV28 and TRBJ1-5; 7 bases align to TRBD1. Germline V gene sequence: CDR1 MDHEN, CDR2 SYDVKM. CDR3 length: 14 amino acids. V dropped 6 bases and J dropped 4; count of bases not matched to a gene: 6. The CDR3 region is CASRLGQRNQPQHF. DNA for the CDR3: TGTGCCAGCAGACTGGGACAGAGGAATCAGCCCCAGCATTTT.

A single count supports this clone. The chain uses TRBV27 and TRBJ2-1; 7 nucleotides align to TRBD1. CDR1 and CDR2 (germline): MNHEY, SMNVEV (reference sequence). The CDR3 is 16 residues long. V was pared by 1 base and J by 4 bases, with 7 bases of the junction left unmatched. The CDR3 DNA reads as TGTGCCAGCAGTTTATTGGGGGACAGAGTATACAATGAGCAGTTCTTC. This translates into CASSLLGDRVYNEQFF.

J is TRBJ1-4 and V is TRBV4-3; 10 bases line up with TRBD1. Germline V CDR1 and CDR2: LGHNA, YSLEER. Germline trimming cut 4 bases from V and 7 bases from J; bases unmatched to any gene: 6. This CDR3 contains 15 residues. Here the CDR3 reads CASSLTGGRREKLFF. CDR3 nucleotide sequence: TGCGCCAGCAGCCTGACAGGGGGCAGGCGTGAAAAACTGTTTTTT.

The V and J genes are TRBV4-1 and TRBJ1-3; tentatively, D is TRBD1 (5 bases). Germline lookup yields CDR1 MGHRA and CDR2 YSYEKL. CDR3 size: 15 residues. Between the trimmed V and J ends, which lost 4 bases and 2 bases, there was a span of 12 bases. In DNA, the CDR3 is TGCGCCAGCAGCCTACTCGACAGTACTGGAAACACCATATATTTT. Its translation is CASSLLDSTGNTIYF.

A remark on this clone: Compared with germline, one end of the junction differs, possibly owing to a read error. The chain carries TRBV2 and TRBJ2-7; D is unresolved. CDR3 length: 16 amino acids. CDR1 is SNHLY, CDR2 FYNNEI, per germline. Written as DNA, the CDR3 is TGTGCCAGCAGTGACACCTCCATCCCGAGCTCCTATGAGCAGTACTTC. Its protein is CASSDTSIPSSYEQYF.

This chain joins TRBV28 and TRBJ1-1; no firm D call. The CDR3 totals 16 residues. Trimming left V 6 bases short and J 0 bases short, with 17 bases between. CDR1 and CDR2 from the germline V gene are MDHEN and SYDVKM. CDR3: CASREWAGEMNTEAFF. CDR3 sequence (DNA): TGTGCCAGCAGAGAATGGGCAGGTGAAATGAACACTGAAGCTTTCTTT. The whole variable domain, remainder taken from reference TRBV28 and TRBJ1-1, is DVKVTQSSRYLVKRTGEKVFLECVQDMDHENMFWYRQDPGLGLRLIYFSYDVKMKEKGDIPEGYSVSREKKERFSLILESASTNQTSMYLCASREWAGEMNTEAFFGQGTRLTVV.

This clone occurred once. In nucleotides, the CDR3 is TGTGCCAGCAGCTCACCGGACAAGAACACTGAAGCTTTCTTT. As protein: CASSSPDKNTEAFF. The chain couples TRBV13 to TRBJ1-1, with D maybe TRBD1 (5 bases). The CDR3 runs 14 residues. Per the germline V gene, CDR1 is PRHDT and CDR2 is FYEKMQ (reference sequence). Trimming took 4 bases from V and 1 from J, leaving 10 bases between them. The complete variable domain, with remaining parts taken from reference TRBV13 and TRBJ1-1, reads AAGVIQSPRHLIKEKRETATLKCYPIPRHDTVYWYQQGPGQDPQFLISFYEKMQSDKGSIPDRFSAQQFSDYHSELNMSSLELGDSALYFCASSSPDKNTEAFFGQGTRLTVV.

V and J are TRBV25-1 and TRBJ2-1, with TRBD1 matching over 7 bases. Germline V gene lookup returns CDR1 MGHDK and CDR2 SYGVNS. The length of the CDR3 is 15 residues. With 5 bases clipped from V and 2 bases from J, the junction kept 6 bases outside the gene matches. CDR3 protein: CASSPTGVPYNEQFF. DNA for the CDR3: TGTGCCAGCAGTCCAACAGGGGTTCCCTACAATGAGCAGTTCTTC. Drawing the rest from reference TRBV25-1 and TRBJ2-1, the complete variable domain is EADIYQTPRYLVIGTGKKITLECSQTMGHDKMYWYQQDPGMELHLIHYSYGVNSTEKGDLSSESTVSRIRTEHFPLTLESARPSHTSQYLCASSPTGVPYNEQFFGPGTRLTVL.

This clone was counted once. The CDR3 DNA reads as TGTGCCAGCAGCCCTCGCGGGACTAGCGGGAGTACGCAGTATTTT. Translating gives CASSPRGTSGSTQYF. V gene TRBV13 combines with J gene TRBJ2-3; TRBD2 agrees at 14 bases. Germline V lookup: CDR1 PRHDT, CDR2 FYEKMQ (reference sequence). The CDR3 has 15 residues. V was pared by 5 bases and J by 8 bases, with 6 bases of the junction left unmatched.

The gene calls are TRBV29-1 and TRBJ1-4; 11 bases fit TRBD1. The CDR3 extends over 13 amino acids. V trimming: 6 bases; J trimming: 4 bases; junction bases outside the gene matches: 1. Germline V gives CDR1 SQVTM, CDR2 ANQGSEA. The CDR3 sequence: CSVGQGVNEKLFF. CDR3 sequence (DNA): TGCAGCGTGGGACAGGGGGTTAATGAAAAACTGTTTTTT.

Worth noting for this clone: The junction does not match germline at one end; this may be a read error. The V and J genes are TRBV7-9 and TRBJ2-6; 7 bases agree with TRBD1. CDR1 and CDR2 from the germline V gene are SEHNR and FQNEAQ (reference sequence). The CDR3 runs to 17 residues. The CDR3: CSSSLGTVITGANVLTF. As DNA, the CDR3 is TGTTCCAGCAGCTTAGGGACAGTGATAACTGGGGCCAACGTCCTGACTTTC.

This clone was counted only a few times. This chain links TRBV4-3 with TRBJ2-7; TRBD1 matches at 10 bases. Unmatched junction bases numbered 8, after V lost 0 bases and J lost 9 bases. CDR3 length: 15 residues. CDR1 and CDR2 (germline): LGHNA, YSLEER. In nucleotides, the CDR3 is TGCGCCAGCAGCCAAGATGACAGGGGGCCAGAAGGGCAGTACTTC. It yields the protein CASSQDDRGPEGQYF.

The rearrangement uses TRBV6-1 and TRBJ2-2; D gene uncertain. The ends were cut back, 7 bases at V and 4 bases at J, with 13 bases in the middle. CDR3 length: 14 residues. The germline V gene has CDR1 MNHNS and CDR2 SASEGT. CDR3 protein: CASNRPSGTGELFF. In DNA, the CDR3 is TGTGCCAGCAACCGCCCCTCCGGCACCGGGGAGCTGTTTTTT.

The V and J genes are TRBV28 and TRBJ2-3, with TRBD1 identical over 10 bases. Losses at the gene ends were 3 bases for V and 2 bases for J; bases not matched to a gene: 2. Germline CDR1 reads MDHEN; CDR2 reads SYDVKM. This CDR3 has 15 amino acids. CDR3 loop: CASSLDRGYTDTQYF. CDR3 coding DNA: TGTGCCAGCAGTTTGGACAGGGGGTACACAGATACGCAGTATTTT.

This chain joins TRBV13 and TRBJ1-6, with 10 bases that match TRBD1. CDR3 length: 16 residues. Unmatched junction bases numbered 11, after V lost 5 bases and J lost 10 bases. Per germline, CDR1 PRHDT and CDR2 FYEKMQ (reference sequence). The CDR3 nucleotides read TGTGCCAGCAGCCCGGACGGGACAGGGGTAAACTCACCCCTCCACTTT. Its protein product is CASSPDGTGVNSPLHF.

The J gene is TRBJ2-2, the V gene TRBV5-1; 9 bases map to TRBD1. There are 15 residues in the CDR3. Germline loops: CDR1 SGHRS, CDR2 YFSETQ. The trim removed 1 base at V and 8 bases at J, leaving 6 bases unmatched. The CDR3 loop is CASSLWTGVEGELFF. CDR3 nucleotides: TGCGCCAGCAGCTTGTGGACAGGGGTCGAGGGGGAGCTGTTTTTT.

This chain links TRBV7-9 with TRBJ2-5; D may be TRBD2 (7 bases). The J call is in doubt because the DNA end fits TRBJ2-7 better. CDR1 SEHNR and CDR2 FQNEAQ come from the germline V gene (reference sequence). This CDR3 is 15 amino acids long. CDR3 loop: CASSSPGGLTYEQYF. The CDR3, as DNA: TGTGCCAGCTCATCACCGGGGGGCCTTACCTACGAGCAGTACTTC.

The chain is built from TRBV7-2 and TRBJ2-5; TRBD2 matches 9 bases. The CDR3 has 15 residues. The ends lost 1 base at V and 5 bases at J; junction bases unmatched: 5. Germline V gene sequence: CDR1 SGHTA, CDR2 FQGNSA. The CDR3 coding sequence is TGTGCCAGCAGCTTAGGCGGGCGGGGGGGCGAGACCCAGTACTTC. It specifies CASSLGGRGGETQYF. The full variable domain, with the rest looked up from reference TRBV7-2 and TRBJ2-5, is GAGVSQSPSNKVTEKGKDVELRCDPISGHTALYWYRQSLGQGLEFLIYFQGNSAPDKSGLPSDRFSAERTGGSVSTLTIQRTQQEDSAVYLCASSLGGRGGETQYFGPGTRLLVL.

This chain uses TRBV27 with TRBJ2-7; TRBD1 matches at 8 bases. CDR1 and CDR2 (germline): MNHEY, SMNVEV (reference sequence). V was clipped by 5 bases and J by 3 bases; unmatched bases: 15. CDR3 size: 17 residues. The CDR3 here is CASSPGQAWGQSYEQYF. CDR3 nucleotides: TGTGCCAGCAGTCCGGGACAGGCGTGGGGACAGAGCTACGAGCAGTACTTC.

The rearrangement joins TRBV30 to TRBJ2-7; 7 bases are a match to TRBD1. Germline V lookup: CDR1 GTSNPN, CDR2 SVGIG (reference sequence). The CDR3 runs 15 residues. The V segment lost 4 bases and the J segment 2 bases; nucleotides outside the gene matches: 11. CDR3 in DNA: TGTGCCTGGACCCGAGAGGACAGGAGCCCCTACGAGCAGTACTTC. Amino acid sequence: CAWTREDRSPYEQYF.

The chain employs TRBV5-5 and TRBJ2-2, with 7 bases lining up with TRBD2. Unmatched junction bases numbered 6, after V lost 4 bases and J lost 0 bases. CDR1 SGHKS and CDR2 YYEKEE come from the germline V gene (reference sequence). The CDR3 consists of 16 residues. CDR3 sequence reads: CASSGGGLTNTGELFF. CDR3 nucleotides: TGTGCCAGCAGCGGGGGGGGTCTTACGAACACCGGGGAGCTGTTTTTT.

The genes are TRBV2 and TRBJ2-3; 10 nucleotides line up with TRBD2. Trimming cost V 3 bases and J 4 bases; bases outside gene matches: 7. This CDR3 has 16 residues. Germline V lookup: CDR1 SNHLY, CDR2 FYNNEI. As DNA, the CDR3 is TGTGCCAGCAGTGAGGTTCCTAGCGGGAGACCAGATACGCAGTATTTT. This gives the protein CASSEVPSGRPDTQYF.

The V call is TRBV5-4, the J call TRBJ2-1; D remains unclear. Per germline, CDR1 SGHNT and CDR2 YYREEE (reference sequence). The CDR3 consists of 13 residues. Trimming cost V 0 bases and J 4 bases, with 5 bases left between them. The CDR3 sequence: CASSLGLYNEQFF. CDR3 bases: TGTGCCAGCAGCTTGGGACTTTACAATGAGCAGTTCTTC.

Only one count was recorded for this clone. The V gene is TRBV5-6, the J gene TRBJ1-4; 7 bases fit TRBD1. Losses at the gene ends were 0 bases for V and 4 bases for J; bases not matched to a gene: 3. CDR1 is SGHDT, CDR2 YYEEEE, per germline. The CDR3 covers 15 residues. CDR3 DNA sequence: TGTGCCAGCAGCTTGGCGGGGGACAGTAATGAAAAACTGTTTTTT. Protein sequence: CASSLAGDSNEKLFF. Full variable domain (remainder filled in from reference TRBV5-6 and TRBJ1-4): DAGVTQSPTHLIKTRGQQVTLRCSPKSGHDTVSWYQQALGQGPQFIFQYYEEEERQRGNFPDRFSGHQFPNYSSELNVNALLLGDSALYLCASSLAGDSNEKLFFGSGTQLSVL.

The J gene is TRBJ2-7, the V gene TRBV11-1, with 7 positions matching TRBD1. The CDR3 is 13 amino acids. Germline lookup yields CDR1 SGHAT and CDR2 FQDESV (reference sequence). Germline trimming cut 5 bases from V and 4 bases from J; bases unmatched to any gene: 5. The CDR3 region has the DNA TGTGCCAGCAGCCCGGGACAGTTTTACGAGCAGTACTTC. Amino acids: CASSPGQFYEQYF.

This rearrangement joins TRBV2 to TRBJ1-1, with TRBD1 matching 8 bases. The CDR3 length is 16 residues. CDR1 and CDR2 (germline): SNHLY, FYNNEI. J gave up 1 base and V 8 bases, and 12 bases lay outside the gene matches. This CDR3 is CASPGQGAIRNTEAFF. CDR3 DNA: TGTGCCAGCCCCGGGCAGGGGGCTATAAGGAACACTGAAGCTTTCTTT.